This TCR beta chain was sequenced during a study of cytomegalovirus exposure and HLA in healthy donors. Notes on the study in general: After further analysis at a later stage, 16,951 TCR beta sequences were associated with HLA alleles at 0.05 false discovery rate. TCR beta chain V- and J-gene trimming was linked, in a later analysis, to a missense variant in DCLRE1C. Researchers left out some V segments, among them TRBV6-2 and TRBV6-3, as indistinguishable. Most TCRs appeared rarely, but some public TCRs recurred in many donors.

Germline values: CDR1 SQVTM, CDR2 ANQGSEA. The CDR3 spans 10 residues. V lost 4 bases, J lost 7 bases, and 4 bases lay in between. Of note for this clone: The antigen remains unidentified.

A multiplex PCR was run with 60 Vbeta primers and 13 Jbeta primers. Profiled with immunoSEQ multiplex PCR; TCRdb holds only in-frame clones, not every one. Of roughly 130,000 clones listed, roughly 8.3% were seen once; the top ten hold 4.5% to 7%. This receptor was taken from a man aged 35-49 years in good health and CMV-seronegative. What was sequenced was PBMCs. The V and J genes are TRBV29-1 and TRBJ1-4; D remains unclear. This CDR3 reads CSVAGEKLFF. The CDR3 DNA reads TGCAGCGTTGCGGGTGAAAAACTGTTTTTT. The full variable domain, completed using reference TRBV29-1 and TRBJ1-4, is SAVISQKPSRDICQRGTSLTIQCQVDSQVTMMFWYRQQPGQSLTLIATANQGSEATYESGFVIDKFPISRPNLTFSTLTVSNMSPEDSSIYLCSVAGEKLFFGSGTQLSVL.